Following are 26 T cell receptor beta chains from one sample sequenced in a study of shared clonotypes between healthy human individuals. The method was immunoSEQ multiplex PCR; TCRdb's version includes in-frame clones alone and lacks a portion of them. This sample has 2.3 million or so clones, with more than 85% found just once. The specimen was naive CD4+ T cells from PBMCs. Subset described: CD45RA+ positively selected. The receptors were sampled from a man between 18 and 29 years old in good health. Some clones in this sample may be carry-over from other donors' samples.

V gene TRBV5-1 combines with J gene TRBJ1-1; 7 bases are shared with TRBD1. J lost 3 bases, V lost 3 bases, and 8 bases had no gene match. Germline V gene sequence: CDR1 SGHRS, CDR2 YFSETQ. The CDR3 spans 15 residues. CDR3: CASSSGQVRDTEAFF. The DNA for the CDR3 is TGCGCCAGCAGCTCAGGACAGGTGAGGGACACTGAAGCTTTCTTT.

The chain uses TRBV9 and TRBJ2-1; the D call may be TRBD1 or TRBD2 (6 bases each). CDR1 and CDR2 from the germline V gene are SGDLS and YYNGEE. Trimming took 1 base from V and 3 from J, leaving 11 bases between them. There are 15 residues in the CDR3. The CDR3 protein is CASSVSGDFYNEQFF. The CDR3 DNA is TGTGCCAGCAGCGTATCAGGGGACTTCTACAATGAGCAGTTCTTC.

This clone was recorded only once. The CDR3 DNA sequence: TGCAGCGTTGAACGGAAAGCGGGAGCAAGTTCCGAGCAGTACTTC. It encodes CSVERKAGASSEQYF. The chain has TRBV29-1 and TRBJ2-7, with 8 bases fitting TRBD2. CDR1 and CDR2 from the germline V gene are SQVTM and ANQGSEA. The ends lost 2 bases at V and 6 bases at J; junction bases unmatched: 12. This CDR3 has 15 amino acids.

This clone was recorded only once. The rearrangement uses TRBV28 and TRBJ1-5; TRBD1 is a possible D gene (5 bases). This CDR3 has 15 residues. CDR1 and CDR2 from the germline V gene are MDHEN and SYDVKM. Between the trimmed V and J ends, which lost 7 bases and 1 base, there was a span of 14 bases. CDR3 sequence reads: CASTGNWGSNQPQHF. The CDR3 coding sequence is TGTGCCAGCACCGGAAACTGGGGGAGCAATCAGCCCCAGCATTTT.

The V call is TRBV10-2, the J call TRBJ2-7, with unresolved D. Germline CDR1 is WSHSY and CDR2 is SAAADI. The V gene lost 7 bases and the J gene lost 7 bases, with 20 bases spanning the gap. The CDR3 is 14 amino acids. The CDR3 coding sequence is TGCGCCAGCATTTCGGCACTACTACCAGAGGAGCAGTACTTC. Residues: CASISALLPEEQYF.

As regards this clone: The same CDR3 also results from other DNA sequences found in this sample. The rearrangement links TRBV28 to TRBJ2-1; D ambiguous. The germline V and J ends were trimmed by 2 bases and 4 bases, with 6 bases remaining between them. The CDR3 is 13 amino acids. Per the germline V gene, CDR1 is MDHEN and CDR2 is SYDVKM. The CDR3 region is CASSLDSYNEQFF. CDR3 in DNA: TGTGCCAGCAGTTTAGACTCGTACAATGAGCAGTTCTTC.

This clone has only a few counts. The V gene is TRBV29-1, the J gene TRBJ1-1, with D unclear. V lost 5 bases and J 2 bases, leaving 9 bases between the germline ends. Germline V gene data show CDR1 as SQVTM and CDR2 as ANQGSEA. The CDR3 extends over 12 amino acids. This CDR3 is CSVKMPNTEAFF. The CDR3 DNA is TGCAGCGTTAAGATGCCAAACACTGAAGCTTTCTTT.

Of note for this clone: The same CDR3 is also encoded by other DNA sequences in this sample. J is TRBJ1-2 and V is TRBV18; 8 bases are a match to TRBD1. Germline V gene data show CDR1 as KGHSH and CDR2 as LQKENI. The J segment lost 3 bases and the V segment lost 0 bases, leaving 0 bases of the junction unmatched. This CDR3 contains 14 residues. CDR3 residues: CASSPPGQDYGYTF. The CDR3 coding sequence is TGTGCCAGCTCACCACCGGGACAGGACTATGGCTACACCTTC.

The chain couples TRBV28 to TRBJ1-2; 7 bases are shared with TRBD1. Germline lookup yields CDR1 MDHEN and CDR2 SYDVKM. V lost 5 bases to trimming and J lost 2 bases; unmatched junction nucleotides: 8. CDR3 length equals 15 residues. This CDR3 is CASSGGRQGNYGYTF. CDR3 nucleotides: TGTGCCAGCAGTGGGGGAAGACAGGGAAACTATGGCTACACCTTC.

The chain recombines TRBV18 with TRBJ1-1; tentative D call: TRBD1 (5 bases). The CDR3 contains 18 residues. Trimming removed 5 bases from V and 1 base from J, with 23 bases in between. CDR1 and CDR2 (germline): KGHSH, LQKENI. CDR3 DNA sequence: TGTGCCAGCTCATCTCGCCTCGGGACGCCTCCGGGGAACACTGAAGCTTTCTTT. Translated, it gives CASSSRLGTPPGNTEAFF.

The chain has TRBV4-3 and TRBJ1-2; 9 nucleotides align to TRBD1. Germline V lookup: CDR1 LGHNA, CDR2 YSLEER. V was pared by 1 base and J by 2 bases, with 14 bases of the junction left unmatched. The CDR3 covers 19 residues. CDR3 sequence (DNA): TGCGCCAGCAGCCAAGGGCCGGGACAGGGAGTGGGTGACAACTATGGCTACACCTTC. Its protein is CASSQGPGQGVGDNYGYTF.

The genes are TRBV7-9 and TRBJ2-1; D is unresolved. CDR1 is SEHNR and CDR2 is FQNEAQ in the germline V gene (reference sequence). With 1 base removed from V and 3 bases from J, the gap between germline ends came to 10 bases. This CDR3 comprises 15 residues. As DNA, the CDR3 is TGTGCCAGCAGCTTAGAGGGCGGCGTCTACAATGAGCAGTTCTTC. This translates into CASSLEGGVYNEQFF.

The V and J genes are TRBV19 and TRBJ2-2; 9 positions agree with TRBD1. The V gene end was trimmed by 6 bases and the J gene end by 5 bases; junction bases not matched to a gene: 4. Germline V CDR1 and CDR2: LNHDA, SQIVND (reference sequence). The CDR3 loop spans 14 amino acids. The CDR3 sequence is CASRDRGRTGELFF. The CDR3 region has the DNA TGTGCCAGTAGGGACAGGGGTAGGACCGGGGAGCTGTTTTTT.

CDR3 nucleotide sequence: TGTGCCAGCAGCTTCCGGGACATCGGATACGAGCAGTACTTC. This translates into CASSFRDIGYEQYF. The chain recombines TRBV7-2 with TRBJ2-7, with D perhaps matching TRBD1 (6 bases). CDR3 size: 14 residues. Germline CDR1 is SGHTA and CDR2 is FQGNSA. V lost 3 bases, J lost 4 bases, and 13 bases lay in between. Complete variable domain (other parts from reference TRBV7-2 and TRBJ2-7): GAGVSQSPSNKVTEKGKDVELRCDPISGHTALYWYRQSLGQGLEFLIYFQGNSAPDKSGLPSDRFSAERTGGSVSTLTIQRTQQEDSAVYLCASSFRDIGYEQYFGPGTRLTVT.

The chain carries TRBV6-1 and TRBJ1-3, with no clear D. Germline V gene lookup returns CDR1 MNHNS and CDR2 SASEGT. This CDR3 is 13 amino acids long. Trimming removed 2 bases at V and 4 bases at J, with 6 bases between. The CDR3 DNA is TGTGCCAGCAGTGAATCTCAGGGAAACACCATATATTTT. Translating it yields CASSESQGNTIYF.

The chain carries TRBV5-1 and TRBJ2-7; a possible D gene is TRBD2 (5 bases). This CDR3 has 16 residues. The germline V gene has CDR1 SGHRS and CDR2 YFSETQ. Trimming stripped 0 bases from V and 0 bases from J, with 13 bases between. CDR3 in amino acids: CASSLDPASGSYEQYF. The CDR3 DNA reads as TGCGCCAGCAGCTTGGACCCGGCAAGCGGCTCCTACGAGCAGTACTTC.

The V and J genes are TRBV28 and TRBJ2-4; D may be TRBD2 (7 bases). There are 15 residues in the CDR3. V lost 8 bases to trimming and J lost 2 bases, with 16 bases between them. Germline loops: CDR1 MDHEN, CDR2 SYDVKM. The chain's CDR3 is CASSPGGATKNIQYF. In DNA form, the CDR3 reads TGTGCCAGCTCCCCGGGGGGCGCAACCAAAAACATTCAGTACTTC.

The chain has TRBV19 and TRBJ2-7; D is perhaps TRBD2 (6 bases). The CDR3 length is 16 residues. In germline, CDR1 is LNHDA, CDR2 SQIVND (reference sequence). V lost 4 bases and J lost 4, with 20 bases in between. CDR3 in amino acids: CASSSPFAGKGYEQYF. The CDR3 region has the DNA TGTGCCAGTAGTAGCCCTTTCGCGGGAAAGGGTTACGAGCAGTACTTC.

Regarding this clone: Other DNA sequences within the sample encode an identical CDR3. The chain carries TRBV5-4 and TRBJ2-3; unclear D gene. This CDR3 region has 11 residues. The germline V and J ends were trimmed by 2 bases and 5 bases, with 3 bases remaining between them. Germline V CDR1 and CDR2: SGHNT, YYREEE (reference sequence). In nucleotides, the CDR3 is TGTGCCAGCAGCTTAGGAGATACGCAGTATTTT. It yields the protein CASSLGDTQYF.

V usage is TRBV30 and J usage is TRBJ2-7; 10 positions agree with TRBD2. The J segment lost 2 bases and the V segment lost 5 bases, leaving 9 bases of the junction unmatched. CDR1 is GTSNPN, CDR2 SVGIG, per germline (reference sequence). The CDR3 totals 15 residues. Here the CDR3 DNA reads TGTGCCTGGGGAACCTCAGCGGGAGGGCCCTACGAGCAGTACTTC. It encodes CAWGTSAGGPYEQYF. The entire variable domain, with the rest obtained from reference TRBV30 and TRBJ2-7, is as follows: SQTIHQWPATLVQPVGSPLSLECTVEGTSNPNLYWYRQAAGRGLQLLFYSVGIGQISSEVPQNLSASRPQDRQFILSSKKLLLSDSGFYLCAWGTSAGGPYEQYFGPGTRLTVT.

The rearrangement links TRBV9 to TRBJ2-7; 8 nucleotides agree with TRBD2. The V gene end was trimmed by 4 bases and the J gene end by 5 bases; junction bases not matched to a gene: 8. Germline loops: CDR1 SGDLS, CDR2 YYNGEE. CDR3 length equals 14 residues. The CDR3 nucleotides are TGTGCCAGCAGCATAAGCGGGAGTGTCGACGAGCAGTACTTC. Residues: CASSISGSVDEQYF.

The CDR3 reads CATSRTGGSGNTIYF. CDR3 nucleotides: TGTGCCACCAGCAGGACAGGGGGATCTGGAAACACCATATATTTT. J is TRBJ1-3 and V is TRBV15; 9 nucleotides agree with TRBD1. CDR3 length: 15 residues. In germline, CDR1 is LNHNV, CDR2 YYDKDF (reference sequence). With 3 bases clipped from V and 1 base from J, the junction kept 1 base outside the gene matches.

V gene TRBV19 combines with J gene TRBJ2-1; D call uncertain. Germline assignment: CDR1 LNHDA and CDR2 SQIVND (reference sequence). The CDR3 is 14 residues long. Trimming left V 3 bases short and J 0 bases short, with 6 bases between. The CDR3 nucleotides read TGTGCCAGTAGTATGTCCCACTCCTACAATGAGCAGTTCTTC. This gives the protein CASSMSHSYNEQFF.

This chain links TRBV5-1 with TRBJ2-1; TRBD2 matches 12 bases. Germline trimming cut 4 bases from V and 9 bases from J; bases unmatched to any gene: 8. Germline CDR1 is SGHRS and CDR2 is YFSETQ. This CDR3 has 15 amino acids. The CDR3 reads CASSTGLAGPGEQFF. CDR3 DNA: TGCGCCAGCAGCACCGGACTAGCGGGACCTGGTGAGCAGTTCTTC.

The chain employs TRBV28 and TRBJ1-5, with D hard to call. Deletions cut 5 bases from V and 5 bases from J, with 19 bases between. The germline CDR1 and CDR2 sequences are MDHEN and SYDVKM. The CDR3 runs to 16 residues. The CDR3 spells CASSTNRRGSDQPQHF. Here the CDR3 DNA reads TGTGCCAGCAGTACCAATCGCCGGGGTTCCGATCAGCCCCAGCATTTT.

This clone has a single count. The rearrangement uses TRBV7-9 and TRBJ2-7; no reliable D call. Germline lookup yields CDR1 SEHNR and CDR2 FQNEAQ (reference sequence). V lost 5 bases to trimming and J lost 2 bases, with 13 bases between them. The CDR3 has 14 residues. The CDR3 DNA reads as TGTGCCAGCAGCCCCCACAACTGGGCCTACGAGCAGTACTTC. It translates to CASSPHNWAYEQYF.